Reported below is one TCR beta chain. Its antigen is unknown. The record originates from a study of shared clonotypes between healthy human individuals. Some 30,000 T cell genomes (around 190 ng DNA) went into each sorted-subset replicate. Produced via immunoSEQ multiplex PCR; TCRdb's table is partial and in-frame only. The sample has over 2 million clones, 85% to 95% seen once. Losses at the gene ends were 0 bases for V and 16 bases for J; bases not matched to a gene: 4. Germline assignment: CDR1 WNHNN and CDR2 SYGVQD (reference sequence). The CDR3 sequence is 13 residues long. Study-wide results and caveats: Shared across a few donors were roughly 5.3% of the naive CD4 clonotypes. Generally, estimated richness proved larger in naive subsets than it did in memory subsets. Non-shared clonotypes showed lower generation probabilities than clonotypes common to all four donors.

The sample comprised naive CD4+ T cells from PBMCs. Indicated subset: CD45RA+ positively selected. The TCR was taken from a man between 18 and 29 years old in good health. Some clones in this sample may be carry-over from other donors' samples. The chain has TRBV10-1 and TRBJ2-1; 12 bases agree with TRBD2. CDR3 sequence (DNA): TGCGCCAGCAGTGAGTCTGCTAGCGGGAGGGGTTTCTTC. Its protein product is CASSESASGRGFF.